The T cell receptor beta chain described here comes from a study of tumor-infiltrating lymphocytes in localized non-small cell lung cancer. Study information: Some samples were collected after neoadjuvant chemotherapy; smokers, never-smokers and several histologies were included. Tumor tissue and non-adjacent uninvolved lung came from each patient.

This CDR3 region has 15 residues. The V and J ends lost 0 bases and 1 base respectively, with 10 bases between them. CDR1 SGHNT and CDR2 YYREEE come from the germline V gene (reference sequence). Whole-study results and caveats: Different pieces of the same tissue went to different assays, confounding technical variation with intratumor heterogeneity. TCRbeta sequencing showed higher T cell infiltration in tumors than uninvolved lung.

Method: immunoSEQ multiplex PCR; TCRdb's copy keeps in-frame clones and lacks some. The table shows 9,300 or so clones, with less than 75% occurring only once. This clone was seen only once. The antigen is undetermined. The genes are TRBV5-4 and TRBJ1-1; D remains unclear. The sequencing input was lung tumor tissue. The receptor comes from a human donor with non-small cell lung cancer. The CDR3 reads CASSLESGRNTEAFF. CDR3 bases: TGTGCCAGCAGCTTGGAGTCCGGGCGGAACACTGAAGCTTTCTTT. Combining the CDR3 with reference TRBV5-4 and TRBJ1-1 gives the whole variable domain ETGVTQSPTHLIKTRGQQVTLRCSSQSGHNTVSWYQQALGQGPQFIFQYYREEENGRGNFPPRFSGLQFPNYSSELNVNALELDDSALYLCASSLESGRNTEAFFGQGTRLTVV.